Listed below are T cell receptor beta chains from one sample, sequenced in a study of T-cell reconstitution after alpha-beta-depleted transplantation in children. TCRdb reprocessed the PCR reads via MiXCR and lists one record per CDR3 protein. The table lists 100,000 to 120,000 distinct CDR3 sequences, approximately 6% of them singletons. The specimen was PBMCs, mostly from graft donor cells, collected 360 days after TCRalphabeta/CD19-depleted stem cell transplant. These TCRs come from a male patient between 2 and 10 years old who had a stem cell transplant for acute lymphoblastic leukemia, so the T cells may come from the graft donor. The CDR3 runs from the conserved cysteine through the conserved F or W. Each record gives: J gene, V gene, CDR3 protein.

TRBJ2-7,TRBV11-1,CASSPTGLAGGSPYEQYF
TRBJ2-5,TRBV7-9,CASSLSGGRETQYF
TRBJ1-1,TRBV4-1,CASSQEWPMNTEAFF
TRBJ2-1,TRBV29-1,CSVGGLLRYNEQFF
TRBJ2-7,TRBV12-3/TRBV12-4,CASSVDRSYEQYF
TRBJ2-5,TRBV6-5,CASSYSILAETQYF
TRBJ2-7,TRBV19,CATRDPDYEQYF
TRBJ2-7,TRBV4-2,CASSSPGGGYEQYF
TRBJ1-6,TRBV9,CASSVRDSSLNSPLHF
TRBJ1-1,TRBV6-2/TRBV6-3,CASSLGRYTEAFF
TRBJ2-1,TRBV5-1,CASSWGRSGNEQFF
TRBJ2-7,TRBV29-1,CSVVDRLDYEQYF
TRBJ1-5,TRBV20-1,CSARPPTVGVGNQPQHF
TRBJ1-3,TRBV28,CASSLKGRVGNTIYF
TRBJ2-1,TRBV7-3,CASSLNSITSAYNEQFF
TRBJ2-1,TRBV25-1,CASSDWEPYNEQFF
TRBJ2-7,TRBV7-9,CASSNRTYAYEQYF
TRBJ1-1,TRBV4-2,CASSQEELNTEAFF
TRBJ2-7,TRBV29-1,CSVTGWSSYEQYF
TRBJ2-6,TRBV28,CASSLEAGAGANVLTF
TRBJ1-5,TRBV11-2,CASSPGQGLNQPQHF
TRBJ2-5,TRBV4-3,CASSQESRGKEETQYF
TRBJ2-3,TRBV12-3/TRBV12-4,CASLAGGADTQYF
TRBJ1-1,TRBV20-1,CSAWTDEGSLGTEAFF
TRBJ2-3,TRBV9,CASSFTGTSFTDTQYF
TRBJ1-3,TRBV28,CASSLTGRFSGNTIYF
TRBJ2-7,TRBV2,CASNQAVSYEQYF
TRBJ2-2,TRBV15,CATSREGPGELFF
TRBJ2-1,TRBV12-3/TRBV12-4,CASSSLLAGGDEQFF
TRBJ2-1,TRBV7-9,CASSSRPEQFF
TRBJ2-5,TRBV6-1,CASSPGRATPGTQYF
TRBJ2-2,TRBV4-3,CASSQDRTGLELFF
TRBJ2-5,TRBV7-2,CASSSVESRLGQETQYF
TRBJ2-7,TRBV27,CASSLSGLATYEQYF
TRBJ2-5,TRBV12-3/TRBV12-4,CASSGTSGRALETQYF
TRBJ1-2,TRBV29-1,CSVGPGYYGYTF
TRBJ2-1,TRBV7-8,CASSSGAYDEQFF
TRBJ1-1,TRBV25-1,CASSRGMNTEAFF